The next 27 T cell receptor beta chains were all read from a single sample in a study of T-cell memory formation after mild COVID-19 (dated by TCRdb to the early 2020s). The library was generated by 5' RACE. TCRdb lists the instrument as Illumina NovaSeq 6000. In-frame beta chains were kept once TCRdb had trimmed the public reads at Q25 with fastp and called clones with MiXCR. When rows share a CDR3 protein, they turn into one entry using the most common DNA and genes. In all, the sample holds approximately 500,000 distinct CDR3 sequences, and 20% to 30% of those were seen once. About 12% of the sample is held by the ten biggest clonotypes. Sequencing was performed on PBMCs or a T cell subset sorted from them (not recorded which). The receptor set was obtained from an adult woman who had mild COVID-19 (a few samples of this study predate the infection). The sample titles of this study are shuffled in the database, so cell type and time point are left out; the donor was told from shared clones.

Here the CDR3 DNA reads TGCGCCAGCAGCCAAGGGGATAAGGGTTTAAATGGCTACACCTTC. Translated, it gives CASSQGDKGLNGYTF. The chain links TRBV4-1 to TRBJ1-2; no firm D call. Trimming removed 1 base at V and 6 bases at J, with 15 bases between. The CDR3 has 15 amino acids. Germline assignment: CDR1 MGHRA and CDR2 YSYEKL.

This clonotype was observed a few times. The genes are TRBV7-3 and TRBJ2-2; 8 positions agree with TRBD1. Germline V gives CDR1 SGHTA, CDR2 FQGTGA. The CDR3 spans 16 residues. V was clipped by 2 bases and J by 4 bases; unmatched bases: 6. DNA for the CDR3: TGTGCCAGCAGCTTACTGCAGGGGGCGAGCACCGGGGAGCTGTTTTTT. It specifies CASSLLQGASTGELFF.

This clonotype showed up just a few times. The rearrangement joins TRBV12-5 to TRBJ1-5; D gene uncertain. The CDR3 loop spans 14 amino acids. Trimming pared 0 bases from V and 4 bases from J, leaving 7 bases between. CDR1 and CDR2 (germline): LGHNT, FRNRAP. Here the CDR3 reads CASGLVRGNQPQHF. CDR3 DNA: TGTGCTAGTGGTTTGGTACGCGGAAATCAGCCCCAGCATTTT. Full variable domain (remainder filled in from reference TRBV12-5 and TRBJ1-5): DARVTQTPRHKVTEMGQEVTMRCQPILGHNTVFWYRQTMMQGLELLAYFRNRAPLDDSGMPKDRFSAEMPDATLATLKIQPSEPRDSAVYFCASGLVRGNQPQHFGDGTRLSIL.

The chain's CDR3 is CASSFNGVVSTETQYF. The CDR3 DNA is TGTGCCAGCAGCTTCAACGGGGTCGTGTCTACAGAGACCCAGTACTTC. This chain uses TRBV5-5 with TRBJ2-5; tentative D call: TRBD2 (5 bases). V was pared by 2 bases and J by 4 bases, with 18 bases between. The CDR3 loop spans 16 amino acids. CDR1 SGHKS and CDR2 YYEKEE come from the germline V gene (reference sequence).

This chain uses TRBV20-1 with TRBJ2-2; TRBD2 matches at 10 bases. Looked up from germline, CDR1 is DFQATT and CDR2 is SNEGSKA (reference sequence). V lost 6 bases, J lost 7 bases, and 11 bases stayed unmatched. This CDR3 contains 15 residues. CDR3 sequence (DNA): TGCAGTGCCAAGAGCGGGGGGGCTTATAGCGGGGAGCTGTTTTTT. It yields the protein CSAKSGGAYSGELFF.

The genes are TRBV18 and TRBJ1-3, with D perhaps matching TRBD1 (6 bases). The CDR3 covers 19 residues. V lost 2 bases and J lost 5, with 25 bases in between. From germline, CDR1 is KGHSH and CDR2 LQKENI. The CDR3 region has the DNA TGTGCCAGCTCACCAGAGATACCGGGACTTCTCAGGGACAGAAACACCATATATTTT. It translates to CASSPEIPGLLRDRNTIYF.

This clonotype was seen a handful of times. The rearrangement links TRBV11-2 to TRBJ2-7; 10 positions agree with TRBD2. The V and J ends lost 3 bases and 7 bases, in that order; junction bases with no gene match: 9. Per germline, CDR1 SGHAT and CDR2 FQNNGV. The CDR3 spans 15 residues. The CDR3 protein is CASSFAAGGPGEQYF. DNA for the CDR3: TGTGCCAGCAGCTTTGCAGCGGGAGGGCCGGGGGAGCAGTACTTC.

This rearrangement joins TRBV5-1 to TRBJ1-1, with 7 bases matching TRBD1. The V gene end was trimmed by 7 bases and the J gene end by 0 bases; junction bases not matched to a gene: 3. CDR1 is SGHRS and CDR2 is YFSETQ in the germline V gene. CDR3 length: 13 amino acids. The CDR3: CASRGQLNTEAFF. DNA of the CDR3: TGCGCCAGCCGGGGACAGCTGAACACTGAAGCTTTCTTT.

This clonotype was seen many times. This chain joins TRBV7-6 and TRBJ2-3; D not certain. There are 14 residues in the CDR3. Germline V lookup: CDR1 SGHVS, CDR2 FNYEAQ. The V end lost 0 bases, the J end lost 2 bases, and 6 bases lay between the germline ends. CDR3 region: CASSLALYTDTQYF. CDR3 coding DNA: TGTGCCAGCAGCTTAGCTCTTTACACAGATACGCAGTATTTT.

The chain has TRBV12-3 or TRBV12-4 and TRBJ2-1; 7 positions match TRBD1. This CDR3 region has 15 residues. V shed 3 bases, J shed 1 base, and the junction held 3 bases outside the gene matches. DNA of the CDR3: TGTGCCAGCAGTTTGAAGGGGGCTTCCTACAATGAGCAGTTCTTC. This encodes CASSLKGASYNEQFF.

The chain is built from TRBV4-3 and TRBJ2-2, with TRBD2 identical over 10 bases. V lost 4 bases, J lost 5 bases, and 4 bases stayed unmatched. The V gene's germline CDR1 is LGHNA and CDR2 YSLEER. CDR3 length: 15 residues. The CDR3 nucleotides are TGCGCCAGCAGCCGAGGGACTAGCGCAACCGGGGAGCTGTTTTTT. It is translated as CASSRGTSATGELFF.

Only a few counts were recorded for this clonotype. The chain links TRBV20-1 to TRBJ2-6; 10 nucleotides agree with TRBD2. V lost 2 bases, J lost 1 base, and 8 bases stayed unmatched. The CDR3 sequence is 18 residues long. Germline V lookup: CDR1 DFQATT, CDR2 SNEGSKA (reference sequence). The CDR3 coding sequence is TGCAGTGCTAGACCTCCTAGCGGGAGTGGATCTGGGGCCAACGTCCTGACTTTC. This gives the protein CSARPPSGSGSGANVLTF.

V and J are TRBV4-1 and TRBJ2-4; D could derive from TRBD1 or TRBD2 (5 bases each). This CDR3 is built from 14 residues. V was shortened by 2 bases and J by 4 bases, with 9 bases between the two germline ends. Per the germline V gene, CDR1 is MGHRA and CDR2 is YSYEKL. The DNA for the CDR3 is TGCGCCAGCAGCCAACCGGGACCGAAAAACATTCAGTACTTC. This sequence encodes CASSQPGPKNIQYF.

The genes are TRBV7-2 and TRBJ2-1; perhaps TRBD2 as D (6 bases). V dropped 11 bases and J dropped 0 bases, with 17 bases sitting between them. CDR3 length equals 15 residues. CDR1 and CDR2 (germline): SGHTA, FQGNSA. The CDR3 coding sequence is TGTGCCGGGCGCGGAGGGCCCGGCTCCTACAATGAGCAGTTCTTC. This gives the protein CAGRGGPGSYNEQFF.

This clonotype was counted only a few times. This rearrangement joins TRBV7-9 to TRBJ2-1; TRBD2 might be the D (6 bases). Between the trimmed V and J ends, which lost 6 bases and 7 bases, there was a span of 16 bases. The CDR3 contains 14 residues. CDR1 and CDR2 from the germline V gene are SEHNR and FQNEAQ (reference sequence). The CDR3 bases are TGTGCCAGCAGACTAGCTACGTATGCAAATGAGCAGTTCTTC. Its protein is CASRLATYANEQFF.

This clonotype was seen a handful of times. The chain uses TRBV12-3 or TRBV12-4 and TRBJ1-2, with 7 nucleotides matching TRBD1. The CDR3 totals 14 residues. The J segment lost 4 bases and the V segment lost 5 bases, leaving 7 bases of the junction unmatched. CDR3 residues: CASSQGQISYGYTF. CDR3 DNA: TGTGCCAGCAGTCAGGGACAGATTTCCTATGGCTACACCTTC.

The chain has TRBV6-5 and TRBJ1-2; D is undetermined. The ends were cut back, 0 bases at V and 1 base at J, with 3 bases in the middle. CDR1 is MNHEY, CDR2 SVGAGI, per germline. The CDR3 contains 13 residues. The CDR3 region is CASSYSVNYGYTF. The CDR3 bases are TGTGCCAGCAGTTACTCGGTTAACTATGGCTACACCTTC.

This clonotype was seen only a few times. V and J are TRBV9 and TRBJ2-3; TRBD2 might be the D (5 bases). V gave up 0 bases and J gave up 0 bases, with 14 bases separating them. The CDR3 has 17 amino acids. Germline CDR1 SGDLS, CDR2 YYNGEE. The CDR3 DNA follows: TGTGCCAGCAGCGTAGTAGATAGCGTCGCTAGCACAGATACGCAGTATTTT. This gives the protein CASSVVDSVASTDTQYF.

This rearrangement joins TRBV6-1 to TRBJ1-5; D is unclear. This CDR3 has 14 residues. V dropped 3 bases and J dropped 5 bases, with 11 bases sitting between them. Germline CDR1 and CDR2: MNHNS and SASEGT. The CDR3 DNA reads TGTGCCAGCAGTGAGGGCACTTCTCATCAGCCCCAGCATTTT. It codes for CASSEGTSHQPQHF.

This chain links TRBV2 with TRBJ1-5, with 8 bases fitting TRBD1. With 5 bases clipped from V and 6 bases from J, the junction kept 6 bases outside the gene matches. This CDR3 spans 14 amino acids. CDR1 and CDR2 from the germline V gene are SNHLY and FYNNEI. CDR3 protein: CASSTGQGGQPQHF. As DNA, the CDR3 is TGTGCCAGCAGTACAGGACAGGGAGGTCAGCCCCAGCATTTT.

V usage is TRBV29-1 and J usage is TRBJ1-1, with 7 bases that match TRBD1. The germline V gene has CDR1 SQVTM and CDR2 ANQGSEA. CDR3 size: 14 residues. V trimming: 4 bases; J trimming: 0 bases; junction bases outside the gene matches: 5. Here the CDR3 DNA reads TGCAGCGTTGGACAGGGCCCCATGAACACTGAAGCTTTCTTT. Translation gives CSVGQGPMNTEAFF.

The chain has TRBV20-1 and TRBJ2-2, with D tentatively TRBD1 (6 bases). CDR3 length: 13 residues. The germline V gene has CDR1 DFQATT and CDR2 SNEGSKA (reference sequence). The V gene lost 4 bases and the J gene lost 7 bases, with 13 bases spanning the gap. DNA for the CDR3: TGCAGTGCTAAAGCCGACAGGCGCGGGGAGCTGTTTTTT. This codes for CSAKADRRGELFF.

The chain is built from TRBV5-1 and TRBJ2-1, with 8 positions matching TRBD2. The V and J ends lost 2 bases and 7 bases, in that order; junction bases with no gene match: 11. CDR3 length: 16 residues. Germline CDR1 is SGHRS and CDR2 is YFSETQ. CDR3 DNA sequence: TGCGCCAGCAGCTTTCTTCCGGGGGGGCCGGGGAATGAGCAGTTCTTC. Its protein is CASSFLPGGPGNEQFF.

The gene calls are TRBV7-2 and TRBJ1-6, with D possibly matching TRBD1 (6 bases). The CDR3 loop spans 15 amino acids. Germline V gene sequence: CDR1 SGHTA, CDR2 FQGNSA. V lost 4 bases and J lost 7, with 14 bases in between. This chain's CDR3 is CASSSVGGTNSPLHF. In DNA, the CDR3 is TGTGCCAGCAGCTCCGTCGGGGGCACGAATTCACCCCTCCACTTT.

CDR3: CSATSGPTGPWGGGELFF. The CDR3 DNA reads TGCAGCGCCACCTCGGGACCAACAGGTCCCTGGGGTGGCGGGGAGCTGTTTTTT. V gene TRBV29-1 combines with J gene TRBJ2-2; the D call may be TRBD1 or TRBD2 (5 bases each). CDR1 is SQVTM, CDR2 ANQGSEA, per germline. This CDR3 comprises 18 residues. V lost 7 bases, J lost 7 bases, and 31 bases lay in between.

In its sample, this clonotype was seen a few times. The gene calls are TRBV25-1 and TRBJ1-2, with TRBD1 identical over 11 bases. The CDR3 loop spans 17 amino acids. J lost 4 bases, V lost 5 bases, and 12 bases had no gene match. Germline loops: CDR1 MGHDK, CDR2 SYGVNS. The CDR3 DNA sequence: TGTGCCAGCAGTCCGTCTCCGGGACAGGGGGATGGCTATGGCTACACCTTC. Encoded protein: CASSPSPGQGDGYGYTF.

The chain carries TRBV15 and TRBJ2-7, with 8 bases aligning to TRBD2. V lost 7 bases to trimming and J lost 3 bases; unmatched junction nucleotides: 11. The CDR3 spans 15 residues. Germline CDR1 reads LNHNV; CDR2 reads YYDKDF (reference sequence). CDR3 in amino acids: CATNPREGGDYEQYF. DNA of the CDR3: TGTGCCACCAACCCTCGGGAGGGAGGAGACTACGAGCAGTACTTC.